This TCR beta chain was found in a study of blood T cell repertoires in COVID-19. Study in general: Material from acute and convalescent COVID-19 was sourced from the United States, Italy and Spain. T cells, B-cell-depleted T cells, or PBMCs supplied cDNA or gDNA.

Trimming removed 2 bases from V and 6 bases from J, with 14 bases in between. Germline V gives CDR1 MGHRA, CDR2 YSYEKL. The CDR3 is 16 amino acids. In the original analysis: Amplified reference gene primers provided the basis for estimating nucleated cell counts. Data came from immunoSEQ multiplex PCR; TCRdb stores just in-frame clones and leaves some out. That table supplies the V and J calls and clone size; D and trimming were determined from the DNA. The sample lists approximately 250,000 clones, more than 75% occurring once. This TCR derives from a woman aged 55-69 years who had recovered from COVID-19. Material for sequencing was peripheral blood. The chain has TRBV4-1 and TRBJ1-6; possibly TRBD1 for D (6 bases). The CDR3 bases are TGCGCCAGCAGCCAAAGGGGAACAGGGTTTAATTCACCCCTCCACTTT. This codes for CASSQRGTGFNSPLHF.